This T cell receptor beta chain was profiled in a study of blood T cell repertoires in COVID-19 (TCRdb year 2020). Broadly, across the study: Samples covering the acute and convalescent phases of COVID-19 were provided by collaborators in the United States, Italy and Spain. The prospective study material was composed of cDNA or gDNA derived from T cells, B-cell-depleted T cells, or PBMCs. Deeply sampled blood TCRbeta repertoires from subjects exposed to, actively infected with, or recovered from COVID-19 were included in the dataset. The repertoires were made available in a free public database intended to serve as a resource for research on the immune response to SARS-CoV-2. The samples were drawn from two sources: the first 160 participants of the ongoing ImmuneRACE study, and 1,254 subjects contributed by 6 global collaborators. Sample metadata almost always included a de-identified subject ID, COVID-19 status, age in years and sex. HLA class I and class II types, where available, came from metadata supplied by the sample provider rather than from assay-based typing.

The V end gives up 5 bases and the J end 3 bases, leaving 5 bases in the junction not matched to a gene. Reading from cysteine to phenylalanine, the CDR3 counts 16 amino acids. The DNA shown is the 48-base CDR3, in frame from base 1. CDR1 and CDR2 are read off the germline V gene as SGHAT and FQNNGV. In Seattle, one collaborating source enrolled patients while the infection was active and tracked those patients longitudinally over the course of disease. The collaborating institutions used their own protocols to collect whole blood in K2EDTA tubes. For TCRbeta analysis, collaborators shipped samples in one of three forms: frozen whole blood, isolated PBMCs, or DNA extracted from either of those sample types. As for this clone: What this receptor recognizes is not known. Base quality data are lacking; no much larger clone is found one base away.

The paper as a whole reports these results and caveats: The amount of clinical and demographic metadata varied by source and participant and was provided uncurated.

TCRbeta CDR3 regions were amplified from genomic DNA using the immunoSEQ Assay, a bias-controlled multiplex PCR. Per the source publication's procedure: Within the assay, amplification of reference gene primers was used to estimate how many nucleated cells each sample contained. To quantify the absolute abundance of each unique TCRbeta CDR3 rearrangement, sequence reads were collapsed and filtered. Productive Simpson clonality was computed per sample as the square root of Simpson's diversity index over productive rearrangements. TCRdb retrieved this table from immuneACCESS and kept in-frame rearrangements only. Not all clones are present; in checked studies, unresolved V genes account for under half, and no reason is known for the remainder. That table is the source of V, J and clone size, and D and trimming were worked out from the DNA. Across this sample there are more than 45,000 clones, with about nine tenths seen only once. The ten largest make up 22% of the sample.

The receptor comes from an elderly woman with COVID-19, enrolled during active disease. Sequences were obtained from peripheral blood. Recombination connected TRBV11-2 to TRBJ2-3, with 13 junctional bases fitting TRBD2. The CDR3 corresponds to CASSLRTSGGTDTQYF. The nucleotide sequence is given as TGTGCCAGCAGCCTCCGGACTAGCGGGGGAACAGATACGCAGTATTTT.